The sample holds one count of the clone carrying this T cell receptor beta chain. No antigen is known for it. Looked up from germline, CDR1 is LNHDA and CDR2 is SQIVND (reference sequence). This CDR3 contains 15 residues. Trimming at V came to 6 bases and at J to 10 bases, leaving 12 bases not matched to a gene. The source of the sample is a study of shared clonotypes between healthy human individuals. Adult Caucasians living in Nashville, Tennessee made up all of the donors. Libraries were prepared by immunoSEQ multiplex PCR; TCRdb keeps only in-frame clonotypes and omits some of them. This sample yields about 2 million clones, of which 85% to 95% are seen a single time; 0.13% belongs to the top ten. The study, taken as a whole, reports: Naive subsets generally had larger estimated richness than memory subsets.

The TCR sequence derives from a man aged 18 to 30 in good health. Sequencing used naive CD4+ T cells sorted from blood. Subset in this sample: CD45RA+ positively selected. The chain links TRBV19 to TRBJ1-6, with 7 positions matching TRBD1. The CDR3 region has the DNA TGTGCCAGTAGAAAGGGGGCCAAGGGAGACTCACCCCTCCACTTT. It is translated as CASRKGAKGDSPLHF.